This T cell receptor (beta chain) derives from a study of blood T cell repertoires in COVID-19. Study context: Donors in the United States, Italy and Spain gave samples during acute or convalescent COVID-19.

Some clones are missing from TCRdb's copy, which holds only in-frame ones; the method was immunoSEQ multiplex PCR. In the table there are 160,000 or so clones, roughly 88% of which are singletons. V gave up 4 bases and J gave up 11 bases, with 18 bases separating them. CDR3 length equals 15 residues. Germline V gene lookup returns CDR1 SEHNR and CDR2 FQNEAQ (reference sequence). Grouping used clinical history reported by participants in a survey and questionnaire. The specimen was PBMCs or T cells enriched from blood (not recorded which). The V and J genes are TRBV7-9 and TRBJ1-6, with D unresolved. The TCR originated in a man over 45 who had recovered from COVID-19. Here the CDR3 DNA reads TGTGCCAGCAGCTCAACATCCACCAGGAGGACACCCCTCCACTTT. The encoded protein is CASSSTSTRRTPLHF.